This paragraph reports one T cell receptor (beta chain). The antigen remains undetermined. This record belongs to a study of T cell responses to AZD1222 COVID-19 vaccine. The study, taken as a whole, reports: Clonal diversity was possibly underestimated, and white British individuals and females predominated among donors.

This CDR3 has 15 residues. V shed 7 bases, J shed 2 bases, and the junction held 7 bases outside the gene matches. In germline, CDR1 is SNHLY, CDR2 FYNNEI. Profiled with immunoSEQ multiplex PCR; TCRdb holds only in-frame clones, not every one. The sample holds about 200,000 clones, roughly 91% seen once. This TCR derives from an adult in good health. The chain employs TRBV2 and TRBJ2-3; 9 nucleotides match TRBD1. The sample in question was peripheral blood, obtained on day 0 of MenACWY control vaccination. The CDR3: CASIDRGGDTDTQYF. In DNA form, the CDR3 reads TGTGCCAGCATCGACAGGGGGGGAGACACAGATACGCAGTATTTT.